The sequence of this TCR beta chain was determined in a study of blood T cell repertoires in COVID-19. At the level of the study: Acute and convalescent COVID-19 samples came from the United States, Italy and Spain. PBMCs, B-cell-depleted T cells, or T cells provided the cDNA or gDNA that made up the material.

Per the study methods: From reference gene primer amplification, estimates of nucleated cell counts were derived. TCRdb's table, derived via immunoSEQ multiplex PCR, lists solely in-frame clones and lacks some. V, J and clone size were drawn from that table, and D and trimming were deduced from the DNA. Altogether 130,000 or so clones are present, roughly three quarters being singletons, with the ten largest covering under 2.5%. This sequence was found in a woman in her seventies with acute or convalescent COVID-19. The sample was peripheral blood.

This CDR3 reads CASTGHTGELFF. The CDR3 DNA sequence: TGTGCCAGCACAGGGCACACCGGGGAGCTGTTTTTT. V usage is TRBV12-3 or TRBV12-4 and J usage is TRBJ2-2; the D gene is possibly TRBD1 (5 bases). V was clipped by 7 bases and J by 3 bases, with 6 bases between them. The CDR3 loop spans 12 amino acids.